The entry that follows covers one TCR beta chain sequence. Its target is not known. With 7 bases clipped from V and 4 bases from J, the junction kept 1 base outside the gene matches. From germline, CDR1 is SGHTA and CDR2 FQGTGA. The CDR3 spans 12 residues. The sample comes from a study of T cells after yellow fever vaccination. Study-wide results and caveats: When the response was secondary, it was weaker but reached its peak faster, day 5 versus 15. Clonotypes found in both CD4 and CD8 compartments made up a small share.

It was through 5'RACE template switching that TCR cDNA was made, with a universal primer site and UMIs added. TCRdb ran MiXCR on the 5' RACE reads and lists one entry per CDR3 protein. The sample includes under 300,000 distinct CDR3 sequences, 6.9% of them seen just once. The chain links TRBV7-3 to TRBJ1-1, with 9 bases identical to TRBD1. The sequencing here drew on CD4+ T cells sorted from PBMCs, taken 15 days after the yellow fever booster vaccination. The clonotype comes from a man aged 25 to 40 who received the YFV17D yellow fever vaccine. The CDR3 protein is CASNRGPTEAFF. The CDR3 DNA reads as TGTGCCAGCAACAGGGGGCCCACTGAAGCTTTCTTT.